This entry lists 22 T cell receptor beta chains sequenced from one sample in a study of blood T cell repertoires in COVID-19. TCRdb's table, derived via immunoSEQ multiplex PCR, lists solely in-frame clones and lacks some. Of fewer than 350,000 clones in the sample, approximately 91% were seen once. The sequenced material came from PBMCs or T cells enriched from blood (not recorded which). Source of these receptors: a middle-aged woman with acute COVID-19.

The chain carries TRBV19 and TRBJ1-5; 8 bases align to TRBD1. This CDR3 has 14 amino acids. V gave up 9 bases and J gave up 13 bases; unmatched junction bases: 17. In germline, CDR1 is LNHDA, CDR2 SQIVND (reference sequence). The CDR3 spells CASRDRGAMVPQHF. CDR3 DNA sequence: TGTGCCAGCAGAGACAGGGGAGCAATGGTGCCTCAGCATTTT.

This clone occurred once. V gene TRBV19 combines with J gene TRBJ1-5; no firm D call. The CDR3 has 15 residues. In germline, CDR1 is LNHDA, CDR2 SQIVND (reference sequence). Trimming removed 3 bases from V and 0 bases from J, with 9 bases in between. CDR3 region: CASSIKDYSNQPQHF. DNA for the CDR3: TGTGCCAGTAGTATTAAGGACTATAGCAATCAGCCCCAGCATTTT.

The CDR3 sequence is CASSWKLNRGEGTEAFF. The DNA of the CDR3 is TGTGCCAGCAGTTGGAAGCTTAATAGAGGCGAGGGCACTGAAGCTTTCTTT. The chain uses TRBV11-2 and TRBJ1-1; D unresolved. Trimming cost V 6 bases and J 4 bases, with 24 bases left between them. CDR3 length: 17 residues. Germline CDR1 SGHAT, CDR2 FQNNGV.

CDR3 bases: TGTGCCAGCTCCTCCTTGACAGGGGGCTCCTACAATGAGCAGTTCTTC. It translates to CASSSLTGGSYNEQFF. The chain uses TRBV18 and TRBJ2-1; 9 bases map to TRBD1. This CDR3 spans 16 amino acids. Trimming cost V 6 bases and J 0 bases; bases outside gene matches: 6. The germline V gene encodes CDR1 KGHSH and CDR2 LQKENI. Full variable domain (outside the CDR3, taken from reference TRBV18 and TRBJ2-1): NAGVMQNPRHLVRRRGQEARLRCSPMKGHSHVYWYRQLPEEGLKFMVYLQKENIIDESGMPKERFSAEFPKEGPSILRIQQVVRGDSAAYFCASSSLTGGSYNEQFFGPGTRLTVL.

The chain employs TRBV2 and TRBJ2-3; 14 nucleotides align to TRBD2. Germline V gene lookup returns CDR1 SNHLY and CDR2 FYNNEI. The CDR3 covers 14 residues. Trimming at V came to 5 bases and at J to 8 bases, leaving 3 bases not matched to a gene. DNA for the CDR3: TGTGCCAGCAGTCGACTAGCGGGGGGGCCTACGCAGTATTTT. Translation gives CASSRLAGGPTQYF.

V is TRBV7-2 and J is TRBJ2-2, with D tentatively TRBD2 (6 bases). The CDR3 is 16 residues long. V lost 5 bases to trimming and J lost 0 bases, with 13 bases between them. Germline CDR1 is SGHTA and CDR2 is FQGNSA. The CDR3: CASSRGTDTNTGELFF. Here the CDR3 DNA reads TGTGCCAGCAGCCGGGGGACCGACACGAACACCGGGGAGCTGTTTTTT.

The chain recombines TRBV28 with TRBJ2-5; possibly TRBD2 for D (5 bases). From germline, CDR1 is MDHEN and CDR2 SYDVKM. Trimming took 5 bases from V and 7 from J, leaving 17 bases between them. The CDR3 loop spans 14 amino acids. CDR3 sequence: CASSPPWESGTQYF. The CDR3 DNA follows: TGTGCCAGCAGTCCCCCCTGGGAGAGTGGGACCCAGTACTTC.

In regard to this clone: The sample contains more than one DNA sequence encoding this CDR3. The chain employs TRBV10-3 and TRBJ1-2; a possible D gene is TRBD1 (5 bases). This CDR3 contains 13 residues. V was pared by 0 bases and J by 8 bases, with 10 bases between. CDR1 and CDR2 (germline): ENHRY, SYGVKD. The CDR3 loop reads CAISESRGYGYTF. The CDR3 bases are TGTGCCATCAGTGAGTCCCGGGGGTACGGCTACACCTTC.

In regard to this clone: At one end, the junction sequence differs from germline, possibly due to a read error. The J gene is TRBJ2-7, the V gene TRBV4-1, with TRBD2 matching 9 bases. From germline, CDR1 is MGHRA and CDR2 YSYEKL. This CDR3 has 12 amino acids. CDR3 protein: CASSQERGGQVF. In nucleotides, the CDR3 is TGCGCCAGCAGCCAAGAGCGGGGGGGCCAGGTCTTC.

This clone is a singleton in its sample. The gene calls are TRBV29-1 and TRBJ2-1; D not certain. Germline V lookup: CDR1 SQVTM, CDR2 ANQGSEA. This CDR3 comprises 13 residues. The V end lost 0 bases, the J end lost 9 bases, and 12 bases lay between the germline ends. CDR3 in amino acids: CSVEDLRSVEQFF. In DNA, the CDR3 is TGCAGCGTTGAAGATCTGAGGTCTGTTGAGCAGTTCTTC.

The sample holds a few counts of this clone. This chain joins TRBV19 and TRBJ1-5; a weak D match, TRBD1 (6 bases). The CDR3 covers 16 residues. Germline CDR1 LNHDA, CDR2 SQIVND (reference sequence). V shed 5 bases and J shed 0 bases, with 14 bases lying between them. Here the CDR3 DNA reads TGTGCCAGTAGTCCCATCAGGGGATATAGCAATCAGCCCCAGCATTTT. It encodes CASSPIRGYSNQPQHF.

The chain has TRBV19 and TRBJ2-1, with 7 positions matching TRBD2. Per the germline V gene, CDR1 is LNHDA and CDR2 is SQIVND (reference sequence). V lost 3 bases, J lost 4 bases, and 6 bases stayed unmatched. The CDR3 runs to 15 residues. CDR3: CASSIMGLPYNEQFF. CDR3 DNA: TGTGCCAGTAGTATTATGGGACTACCGTACAATGAGCAGTTCTTC.

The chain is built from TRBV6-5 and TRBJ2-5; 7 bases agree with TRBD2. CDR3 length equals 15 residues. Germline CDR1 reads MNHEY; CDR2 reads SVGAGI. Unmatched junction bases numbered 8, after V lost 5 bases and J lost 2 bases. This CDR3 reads CASSNAGLPQETQYF. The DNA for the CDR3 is TGTGCCAGCAGTAATGCGGGACTACCTCAAGAGACCCAGTACTTC.

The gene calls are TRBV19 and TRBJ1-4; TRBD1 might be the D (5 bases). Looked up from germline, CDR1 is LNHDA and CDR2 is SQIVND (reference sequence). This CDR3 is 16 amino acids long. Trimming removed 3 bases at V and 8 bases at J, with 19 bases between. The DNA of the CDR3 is TGTGCCAGTAGTATGAATAGACAGACCTCTACCGAAAAACTGTTTTTT. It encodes CASSMNRQTSTEKLFF.

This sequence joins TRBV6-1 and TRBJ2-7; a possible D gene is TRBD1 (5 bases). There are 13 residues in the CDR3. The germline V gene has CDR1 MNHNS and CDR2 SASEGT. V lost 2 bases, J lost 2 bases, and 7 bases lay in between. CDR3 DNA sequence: TGTGCCAGCAGTGAAAGACAGACCTACGAGCAGTACTTC. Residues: CASSERQTYEQYF.

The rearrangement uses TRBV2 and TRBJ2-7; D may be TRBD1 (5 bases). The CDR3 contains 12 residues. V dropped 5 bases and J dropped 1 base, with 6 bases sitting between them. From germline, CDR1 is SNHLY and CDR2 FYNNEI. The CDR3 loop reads CASSSGSYEQYF. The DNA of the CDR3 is TGTGCCAGCAGTTCAGGGTCCTACGAGCAGTACTTC.

For the CDR3, the DNA is TGCGCCAGCAGCTTGGGTGCAGGGGGCGCGGAGACCCAGTACTTC. Its translation is CASSLGAGGAETQYF. This chain links TRBV5-1 with TRBJ2-5; 8 positions match TRBD1. The CDR3 consists of 15 residues. CDR1 and CDR2 (germline): SGHRS, YFSETQ. V lost 0 bases to trimming and J lost 5 bases; unmatched junction nucleotides: 6.

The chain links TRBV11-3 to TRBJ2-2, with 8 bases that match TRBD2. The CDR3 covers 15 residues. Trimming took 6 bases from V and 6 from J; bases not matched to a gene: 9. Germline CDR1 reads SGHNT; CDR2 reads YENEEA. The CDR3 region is CASRYGTGGSGELFF. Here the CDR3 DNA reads TGTGCCAGCAGATATGGGACGGGAGGGTCCGGGGAGCTGTTTTTT.

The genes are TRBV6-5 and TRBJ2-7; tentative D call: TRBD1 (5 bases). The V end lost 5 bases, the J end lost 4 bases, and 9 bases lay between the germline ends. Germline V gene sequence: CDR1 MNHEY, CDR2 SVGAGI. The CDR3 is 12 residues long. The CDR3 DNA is TGTGCCAGCAGTAACAGGTTATACGAGCAGTACTTC. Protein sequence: CASSNRLYEQYF.

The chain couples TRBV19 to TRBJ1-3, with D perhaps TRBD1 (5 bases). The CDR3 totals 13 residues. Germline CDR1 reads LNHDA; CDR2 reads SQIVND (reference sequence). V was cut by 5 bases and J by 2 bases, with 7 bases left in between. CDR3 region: CASSQGPGNTIYF. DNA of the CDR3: TGTGCCAGTAGTCAGGGTCCTGGAAACACCATATATTTT.

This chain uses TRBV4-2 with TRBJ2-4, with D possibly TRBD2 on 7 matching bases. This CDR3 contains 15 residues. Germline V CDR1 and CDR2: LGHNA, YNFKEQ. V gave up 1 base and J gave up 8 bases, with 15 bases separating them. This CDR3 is CASSQAEGGRDIQYF. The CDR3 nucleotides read TGTGCCAGCAGCCAAGCTGAGGGGGGGCGTGACATTCAGTACTTC.

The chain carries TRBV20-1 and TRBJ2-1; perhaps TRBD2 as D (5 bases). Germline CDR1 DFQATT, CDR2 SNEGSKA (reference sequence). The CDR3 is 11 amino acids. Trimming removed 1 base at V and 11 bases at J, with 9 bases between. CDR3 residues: CSARAGTQQFF. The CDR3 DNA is TGCAGTGCTAGAGCGGGAACTCAGCAGTTCTTC.